These 11 T cell receptor beta chains share one sample of origin, sequenced in a study of response to subunit inactivated influenza vaccine. TCRdb re-derived calls from the RT-PCR reads in MiXCR, one entry per CDR3 protein. The sample includes roughly 700,000 distinct CDR3 sequences, 11% to 15% of them seen just once. The sequenced sample was PBMCs from blood, obtained 14 days before vaccination. All receptors derive from a man between 50 and 59 years old who received an inactivated influenza vaccine.

This clonotype has at least ten counts. The chain carries TRBV5-5 and TRBJ2-7; 10 nucleotides match TRBD2. Germline-derived CDR1 and CDR2 are SGHKS and YYEKEE (reference sequence). Losses at the gene ends were 4 bases for V and 4 bases for J; bases not matched to a gene: 8. This CDR3 has 15 residues. The CDR3 protein is CASSRTAGGSYEQYF. DNA for the CDR3: TGTGCCAGCAGCCGAACAGCGGGAGGGAGTTACGAGCAGTACTTC.

The chain is built from TRBV20-1 and TRBJ2-4; the match to TRBD1 covers 10 bases. CDR1 is DFQATT and CDR2 is SNEGSKA in the germline V gene (reference sequence). The V segment lost 5 bases and the J segment 8 bases; nucleotides outside the gene matches: 12. This CDR3 has 15 residues. DNA of the CDR3: TGCAGTGCTCTACCGGGACAGGGGATGATTGACATTCAGTACTTC. This sequence encodes CSALPGQGMIDIQYF.

This clonotype was counted at least ten times. The rearrangement links TRBV24-1 to TRBJ2-3, with 7 bases fitting TRBD1. Germline V CDR1 and CDR2: KGHDR, SFDVKD. V lost 3 bases to trimming and J lost 2 bases; unmatched junction nucleotides: 13. CDR3 length: 18 residues. CDR3 in amino acids: CATSDPFDRDRNTDTQYF. CDR3 nucleotide sequence: TGTGCCACCAGTGATCCGTTCGACCGGGACAGAAACACAGATACGCAGTATTTT.

This chain connects TRBV5-1 to TRBJ2-3; 8 nucleotides align to TRBD2. The V and J ends lost 8 bases and 5 bases, in that order; junction bases with no gene match: 7. The CDR3 has 13 amino acids. Germline V CDR1 and CDR2: SGHRS, YFSETQ. The CDR3 coding sequence is TGCGCCAGTCAGCGGGGGTTCGGAGATACGCAGTATTTT. Residues: CASQRGFGDTQYF.

The V call is TRBV6-5, the J call TRBJ1-6; TRBD1 aligns across 9 bases. The V gene end was trimmed by 2 bases and the J gene end by 4 bases; junction bases not matched to a gene: 0. CDR3 length: 15 amino acids. Germline values: CDR1 MNHEY, CDR2 SVGAGI. CDR3 DNA: TGTGCCAGCAGTTACGGACAGGGGTATAATTCACCCCTCCACTTT. Residues: CASSYGQGYNSPLHF.

This clonotype has more than one count but fewer than ten. The chain uses TRBV20-1 and TRBJ2-7; D might be TRBD2 (6 bases). Germline lookup yields CDR1 DFQATT and CDR2 SNEGSKA (reference sequence). This CDR3 is 12 amino acids long. The V and J ends lost 5 bases and 0 bases respectively, with 8 bases between them. CDR3 nucleotides: TGCAGTGCTCAGCGGGCCTCCTACGAGCAGTACTTC. Amino acid sequence: CSAQRASYEQYF.

This clonotype was recorded a few times. This chain joins TRBV10-3 and TRBJ2-5, with D perhaps given as TRBD1 or TRBD2 (6 bases each). The CDR3 loop spans 15 amino acids. V lost 3 bases to trimming and J lost 2 bases, with 13 bases between them. In germline, CDR1 is ENHRY, CDR2 SYGVKD. DNA for the CDR3: TGTGCCATCAGTGAAGGGGGTGGGACTCAAGAGACCCAGTACTTC. Encoded protein: CAISEGGGTQETQYF.

This clonotype occurred a few times. This chain uses TRBV27 with TRBJ2-1, with 9 nucleotides matching TRBD2. Per the germline V gene, CDR1 is MNHEY and CDR2 is SMNVEV (reference sequence). This CDR3 contains 16 residues. Trimming at V came to 2 bases and at J to 6 bases, leaving 8 bases not matched to a gene. CDR3 sequence: CASSLIAGGFGNEQFF. The DNA of the CDR3 is TGTGCCAGCAGTTTAATCGCGGGGGGGTTTGGCAATGAGCAGTTCTTC.

In its sample, this clonotype was seen a few times. This chain uses TRBV29-1 with TRBJ1-1; perhaps TRBD1 as D (5 bases). Germline-derived CDR1 and CDR2 are SQVTM and ANQGSEA. The length of the CDR3 is 15 residues. V was pared by 1 base and J by 6 bases, with 18 bases between. As DNA, the CDR3 is TGCAGCGTTGAAGCCTGGGGCGGTTGGTACGCTGAAGCTTTCTTT. It is translated as CSVEAWGGWYAEAFF.

This clonotype has a handful of counts. The gene calls are TRBV25-1 and TRBJ1-1; D gene ambiguous. Germline loops: CDR1 MGHDK, CDR2 SYGVNS. The CDR3 consists of 15 residues. Trimming took off 1 base at V and 1 base at J, with 10 bases between the two ends. The CDR3 DNA reads as TGTGCCAGCAGTGAATTGGAGGGAGGGAACACTGAAGCTTTCTTT. Translating it yields CASSELEGGNTEAFF.

CDR3 in DNA: TGTGCCAGCAGCATAGGACTAGCGGGATTATACAATGAGCAGTTCTTC. Translating gives CASSIGLAGLYNEQFF. This chain connects TRBV12-3 or TRBV12-4 to TRBJ2-1; 12 bases fit TRBD2. V trimming: 6 bases; J trimming: 4 bases; junction bases outside the gene matches: 7. This CDR3 contains 16 residues.